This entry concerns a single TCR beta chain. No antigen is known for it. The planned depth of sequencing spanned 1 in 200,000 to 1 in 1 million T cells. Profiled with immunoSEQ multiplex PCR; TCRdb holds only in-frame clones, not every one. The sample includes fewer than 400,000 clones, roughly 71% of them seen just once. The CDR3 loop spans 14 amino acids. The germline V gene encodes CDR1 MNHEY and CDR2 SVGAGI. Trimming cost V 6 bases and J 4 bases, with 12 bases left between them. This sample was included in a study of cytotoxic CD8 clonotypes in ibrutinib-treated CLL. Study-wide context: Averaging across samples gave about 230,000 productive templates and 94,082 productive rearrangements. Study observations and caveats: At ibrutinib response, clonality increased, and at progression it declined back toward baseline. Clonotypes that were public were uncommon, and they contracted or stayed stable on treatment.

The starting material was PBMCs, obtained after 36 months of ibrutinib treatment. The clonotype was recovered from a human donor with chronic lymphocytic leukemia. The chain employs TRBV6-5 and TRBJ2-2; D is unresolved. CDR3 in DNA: TGTGCCAGCAGCCCCATGATGTCCACCGGGGAGCTGTTTTTT. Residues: CASSPMMSTGELFF.